Described below is a single TCR beta chain sequence and its context. The CDR3 consists of 14 residues. The V end lost 7 bases, the J end lost 0 bases, and 7 bases lay between the germline ends. Germline CDR1 is LNHDA and CDR2 is SQIVND (reference sequence). This sample is drawn from a study of immune cell composition in non-small cell lung cancer. Produced via immunoSEQ multiplex PCR; TCRdb's table is partial and in-frame only. The table has over 15,000 clones, 77% seen once; the top ten hold 9.8%. Normal lung was sampled as far from the tumour as possible, at least 3 cm. These same records also appear under a second study, on CD4 T cells in lung cancer. This second report adds: Samples were tumor and non-adjacent lung from resected stage I-III patients. Patients had adenocarcinoma or squamous carcinoma and were aged 60 to 69. Before giving blood, patients had received treatments including platinum chemotherapy, some also nivolumab or pembrolizumab.

This clonotype was sampled from a human donor with non-small cell lung cancer. The chain links TRBV19 to TRBJ2-6; D not resolved. Sample: non-adjacent lung tissue. The CDR3 is CASKWNSGANVLTF. DNA of the CDR3: TGTGCCAGTAAATGGAACTCTGGGGCCAACGTCCTGACTTTC.